The TCR beta chain under discussion was sequenced for a study of T cells in Graves' hyperthyroidism and ophthalmopathy. Whole-study context: Specimen type is peripheral blood, collected at initial diagnosis prior to any treatment.

The table lists this clonotype with a few counts. What was amplified from RNA transcripts were TCR beta CDR3 regions. TCR CDR3 underwent first-round RT-PCR with the HTBI primer set. TCRdb analysed the multiplex PCR reads with MiXCR anew, one entry per CDR3 protein. Among approximately 530,000 distinct CDR3 sequences listed, approximately 15% were seen once. The CDR3 sequence is 16 residues long. From germline, CDR1 is GTSNPN and CDR2 SVGIG (reference sequence). V lost 0 bases and J lost 4; bases outside the gene matches: 4. The sequenced sample was blood. This sequence originates from a woman aged 18-35 years with Graves' hyperthyroidism. The chain combines TRBV30 with TRBJ2-3, with 13 positions matching TRBD2. CDR3 loop: CAWSVLAGGPPDTQYF. The CDR3, as DNA: TGTGCCTGGAGTGTACTAGCGGGAGGGCCGCCAGATACGCAGTATTTT.